A single sample gave rise to the 31 T cell receptor beta chains below, sequenced in a study of radiation and T cells in renal cell carcinoma. The sample's time point: blood 4 weeks post-SBRT, at nephrectomy. Indicated treatment: 15 Gy SBRT to primary tumor, nephrectomy 4 weeks later. Sequencing used immunoSEQ multiplex PCR; TCRdb keeps in-frame clones, though not all of them. Counted here are roughly 160,000 clones, around 89% occurring once; the ten biggest clones make up 11%. Sequenced material: blood, taken from a patient whose treatment included radiotherapy and nephrectomy. The receptors come from a woman in her forties or fifties with renal cell carcinoma.

This clone was found a few times. V usage is TRBV7-9 and J usage is TRBJ1-5; unclear D gene. The germline V gene has CDR1 SEHNR and CDR2 FQNEAQ (reference sequence). V gave up 3 bases and J gave up 4 bases, with 7 bases separating them. This CDR3 contains 13 residues. The CDR3 DNA follows: TGTGCCAGCAGCTTGGGTCAGAATCAGCCCCAGCATTTT. This sequence encodes CASSLGQNQPQHF.

The chain couples TRBV19 to TRBJ2-6, with a tentative D call TRBD2 (6 bases). V shed 6 bases and J shed 2 bases, with 8 bases lying between them. CDR3 length: 14 residues. The germline V gene encodes CDR1 LNHDA and CDR2 SQIVND (reference sequence). The CDR3 here is CASREGAGANVLTF. CDR3 coding DNA: TGTGCCAGTAGGGAGGGAGCTGGGGCCAACGTCCTGACTTTC.

The chain uses TRBV7-9 and TRBJ2-7; D unresolved. Germline CDR1 and CDR2: SEHNR and FQNEAQ (reference sequence). Trimming removed 3 bases from V and 7 bases from J, with 7 bases in between. This CDR3 contains 11 residues. CDR3 nucleotides: TGTGCCAGCAGCTTTGAGTATGAGCAGTACTTC. The encoded protein is CASSFEYEQYF.

The rearrangement uses TRBV5-4 and TRBJ2-3; D might be TRBD2 (7 bases). The CDR3 spans 17 residues. The V end lost 0 bases, the J end lost 5 bases, and 19 bases lay between the germline ends. Germline CDR1 and CDR2: SGHNT and YYREEE (reference sequence). The CDR3 loop reads CASSLGGSRGLRDTQYF. CDR3 bases: TGTGCCAGCAGCTTGGGCGGTTCGCGGGGGCTTCGAGATACGCAGTATTTT.

This clone has just one count. In DNA, the CDR3 is TGTGCCAGCAGCTTGATGGGGGTGAACATTCAGTACTTC. It specifies CASSLMGVNIQYF. This rearrangement joins TRBV5-8 to TRBJ2-4; D possibly uses TRBD1 or TRBD2 (5 bases each). CDR3 length: 13 residues. With 1 base removed from V and 7 bases from J, the gap between germline ends came to 9 bases. The germline CDR1 and CDR2 sequences are SGHTS and YDEGEE.

The chain carries TRBV10-3 and TRBJ1-5; D might be TRBD1 (6 bases). V lost 3 bases and J 1 base, leaving 10 bases between the germline ends. Germline V gene lookup returns CDR1 ENHRY and CDR2 SYGVKD. The CDR3 is 15 residues long. CDR3 loop: CAISEGDTSNQPQHF. For the CDR3, the DNA is TGTGCCATCAGTGAAGGGGACACAAGCAATCAGCCCCAGCATTTT.

A few counts support this clone. V is TRBV11-2 and J is TRBJ1-1; no definite D call. The CDR3 has 13 residues. Germline assignment: CDR1 SGHAT and CDR2 FQNNGV. Trimming stripped 6 bases from V and 1 base from J, with 9 bases between. DNA for the CDR3: TGTGCCAGCAGTTCAGACGGGAACACTGAAGCTTTCTTT. Translation: CASSSDGNTEAFF.

The rearrangement links TRBV6-6 to TRBJ1-5; D might be TRBD1 (6 bases). The V end was cut by 7 bases, the J end by 3 bases, with 10 bases between. The CDR3 contains 13 residues. Germline V CDR1 and CDR2: MNHNY, SVGAGI (reference sequence). CDR3 sequence: CASIGTNNQPQHF. CDR3 nucleotide sequence: TGTGCCAGCATCGGGACAAACAATCAGCCCCAGCATTTT.

This clone was picked up a small number of times. The chain uses TRBV28 and TRBJ1-5; D call uncertain. The V and J ends lost 4 bases and 7 bases respectively, with 8 bases between them. Germline-derived CDR1 and CDR2 are MDHEN and SYDVKM. This CDR3 has 12 amino acids. Written as DNA, the CDR3 is TGTGCCAGCAGTTCCATGGGCCAGCCCCAGCATTTT. It is translated as CASSSMGQPQHF.

Here the CDR3 reads CASSQDPLAGPSYTQYF. CDR3 sequence (DNA): TGCGCCAGCAGCCAAGATCCGCTAGCGGGGCCCTCTTATACGCAGTATTTT. The gene calls are TRBV4-3 and TRBJ2-3; TRBD2 agrees at 9 bases. The CDR3 contains 17 residues. J lost 7 bases, V lost 0 bases, and 11 bases had no gene match. Germline CDR1 LGHNA, CDR2 YSLEER.

The chain carries TRBV6-5 and TRBJ2-1, with 12 bases that match TRBD2. The germline CDR1 and CDR2 sequences are MNHEY and SVGAGI. The CDR3 is 16 amino acids. V was clipped by 4 bases and J by 8 bases; unmatched bases: 9. CDR3 region: CASSLGLAGGIDEQFF. CDR3 in DNA: TGTGCCAGCAGTTTGGGGCTAGCGGGGGGGATCGATGAGCAGTTCTTC.

The rearrangement joins TRBV6-5 to TRBJ1-2, with D perhaps TRBD1 (5 bases). The CDR3 is made up of 15 amino acids. Germline CDR1 reads MNHEY; CDR2 reads SVGAGI. Trimming stripped 10 bases from V and 7 bases from J, with 25 bases between. The CDR3 spells CATTGGEAVKGGYTF. For the CDR3, the DNA is TGTGCCACAACCGGAGGGGAGGCGGTGAAGGGTGGCTACACCTTC.

The V and J genes are TRBV19 and TRBJ2-5; 7 bases agree with TRBD1. The germline V gene has CDR1 LNHDA and CDR2 SQIVND (reference sequence). Losses at the gene ends were 10 bases for V and 5 bases for J; bases not matched to a gene: 10. The CDR3 consists of 13 residues. In DNA form, the CDR3 reads TGTGCCACCAGAGACAGGGCCTACGAGACCCAGTACTTC. Protein product: CATRDRAYETQYF.

The sample holds one count of this clone. V is TRBV21-1 and J is TRBJ1-1. TRBV21-1 is a pseudogene locus. The CDR3 consists of 14 residues. The CDR3 reads CASSKGGIDTEAFF. In DNA, the CDR3 is TGTGCCAGCAGCAAAGGGGGGATAGACACTGAAGCTTTCTTT.

The chain recombines TRBV4-1 with TRBJ1-1, with no clear D. Per germline, CDR1 MGHRA and CDR2 YSYEKL. The CDR3 is made up of 16 amino acids. V was clipped by 0 bases and J by 0 bases, with 11 bases between them. CDR3 nucleotide sequence: TGCGCCAGCAGCCAAGATCCGCCCGTCCTGAACACTGAAGCTTTCTTT. The encoded protein is CASSQDPPVLNTEAFF.

About this clone: An end of the junction differs from the germline gene, which may be a read error. This chain uses TRBV6-5 with TRBJ2-7; TRBD2 might be the D (5 bases). CDR3 size: 12 residues. Germline loops: CDR1 MNHEY, CDR2 SVGAGI. CDR3 loop: CASSLVAGSLHF. In DNA form, the CDR3 reads TGTGCCAGCAGTTTGGTGGCGGGCTCTCTGCACTTC.

This chain connects TRBV7-6 to TRBJ1-5, with TRBD1 as a possible D gene (5 bases). The germline V gene encodes CDR1 SGHVS and CDR2 FNYEAQ. With 6 bases removed from V and 9 bases from J, the gap between germline ends came to 15 bases. The CDR3 covers 13 residues. CDR3 sequence: CASSQGSQWPQHF. The CDR3 bases are TGTGCCAGCAGTCAGGGTTCCCAATGGCCCCAGCATTTT.

The J gene is TRBJ1-1, the V gene TRBV19, with TRBD1 matching 11 bases. V lost 7 bases and J lost 4; bases outside the gene matches: 17. The CDR3 has 18 amino acids. Germline assignment: CDR1 LNHDA and CDR2 SQIVND (reference sequence). DNA of the CDR3: TGTGCCAGTAACCAATTACTCGGGACAGGGGGAAGGGGCACTGAAGCTTTCTTT. Protein product: CASNQLLGTGGRGTEAFF. The whole variable domain, remainder taken from reference TRBV19 and TRBJ1-1, is DGGITQSPKYLFRKEGQNVTLSCEQNLNHDAMYWYRQDPGQGLRLIYYSQIVNDFQKGDIAEGYSVSREKKESFPLTVTSAQKNPTAFYLCASNQLLGTGGRGTEAFFGQGTRLTVV.

The chain has TRBV29-1 and TRBJ2-1, with D perhaps matching TRBD2 (5 bases). Trimming took off 0 bases at V and 0 bases at J, with 9 bases between the two ends. Germline lookup yields CDR1 SQVTM and CDR2 ANQGSEA. This CDR3 is 15 amino acids long. The CDR3 spells CSVEELGSSYNEQFF. The CDR3 coding sequence is TGCAGCGTTGAAGAACTAGGGAGCTCCTACAATGAGCAGTTCTTC.

The V gene is TRBV19, the J gene TRBJ2-3; D perhaps matches TRBD2 (5 bases). This CDR3 has 13 amino acids. The V gene lost 5 bases and the J gene lost 9 bases, with 15 bases spanning the gap. Germline lookup yields CDR1 LNHDA and CDR2 SQIVND (reference sequence). CDR3 coding DNA: TGTGCCAGTAGTGGAAATAGCGCTGGAACGCAGTATTTT. It specifies CASSGNSAGTQYF.

The V call is TRBV19, the J call TRBJ1-2; 9 bases are shared with TRBD1. Trimming removed 7 bases from V and 3 bases from J; junction bases left unmatched: 12. The CDR3 has 16 residues. The germline V gene encodes CDR1 LNHDA and CDR2 SQIVND (reference sequence). Here the CDR3 DNA reads TGTGCCAGTAACCCCCTCACAGGGGGCAAGGACTATGGCTACACCTTC. Protein product: CASNPLTGGKDYGYTF.

A single count supports this clone. The genes are TRBV5-6 and TRBJ2-7; D gene unclear. V was trimmed by 0 bases and J by 2 bases, leaving 9 bases between them. The CDR3 runs to 14 residues. CDR1 SGHDT and CDR2 YYEEEE come from the germline V gene. The CDR3 nucleotides are TGTGCCAGCAGCTTGGACTATAACGCCTACGAGCAGTACTTC. Encoded protein: CASSLDYNAYEQYF.

The chain employs TRBV5-1 and TRBJ1-6, with 9 bases identical to TRBD1. Per germline, CDR1 SGHRS and CDR2 YFSETQ. Trimming removed 2 bases from V and 6 bases from J; junction bases left unmatched: 3. The CDR3 is made up of 15 amino acids. CDR3 sequence reads: CASSLQGAPNSPLHF. The CDR3 coding sequence is TGCGCCAGCAGCTTACAGGGGGCTCCTAATTCACCCCTCCACTTT.

The chain recombines TRBV6-1 with TRBJ2-7; D is perhaps TRBD1 or TRBD2 (7 bases each). CDR3 length equals 15 residues. V was trimmed by 2 bases and J by 0 bases, leaving 11 bases between them. CDR1 and CDR2 from the germline V gene are MNHNS and SASEGT. CDR3 in DNA: TGTGCCAGCAGTGAAAGCGGGACAGTCTCCTACGAGCAGTACTTC. It specifies CASSESGTVSYEQYF.

This chain uses TRBV7-8 with TRBJ1-4; D might be TRBD1 (6 bases). From germline, CDR1 is SGHVS and CDR2 FQNEAQ. CDR3 length equals 17 residues. The V and J ends lost 5 bases and 0 bases respectively, with 16 bases between them. CDR3 in DNA: TGTGCCAGCAGCCACGAGGGGGGGGGAGCAACTAATGAAAAACTGTTTTTT. Protein product: CASSHEGGGATNEKLFF.

The genes are TRBV2 and TRBJ1-5, with 7 bases matching TRBD1. Germline-derived CDR1 and CDR2 are SNHLY and FYNNEI. V gave up 5 bases and J gave up 6 bases; unmatched junction bases: 4. The CDR3 covers 13 residues. The CDR3 DNA reads as TGTGCCAGCAGTAAAGGGGGCGGTCAGCCCCAGCATTTT. Its translation is CASSKGGGQPQHF.

The rearrangement uses TRBV4-2 and TRBJ2-3, with 9 bases that match TRBD1. The CDR3 has 15 amino acids. With 5 bases clipped from V and 7 bases from J, the junction kept 10 bases outside the gene matches. The germline V gene encodes CDR1 LGHNA and CDR2 YNFKEQ. The CDR3 nucleotides read TGTGCCAGCAGCGCATCCGGGACAGGGTTGTATACGCAGTATTTT. Amino acid sequence: CASSASGTGLYTQYF.

The chain is built from TRBV7-2 and TRBJ2-7; D perhaps matches TRBD2 (6 bases). V was clipped by 2 bases and J by 12 bases, with 26 bases between them. Germline V CDR1 and CDR2: SGHTA, FQGNSA. This CDR3 contains 16 residues. Here the CDR3 DNA reads TGTGCCAGCAGCTTATCCCCGCGTGCGGGACGGCCTAAGTTGTACTTC. Translated, it gives CASSLSPRAGRPKLYF.

The J gene is TRBJ2-7, the V gene TRBV19, with 8 bases identical to TRBD1. Germline V lookup: CDR1 LNHDA, CDR2 SQIVND (reference sequence). V trimming: 4 bases; J trimming: 1 base; junction bases outside the gene matches: 6. This CDR3 contains 15 residues. CDR3 nucleotides: TGTGCCAGTAGTACCGGACAGGGCCAGTCCTACGAGCAGTACTTC. Its protein product is CASSTGQGQSYEQYF.

The chain links TRBV6-1 to TRBJ2-1; TRBD1 or TRBD2 may be the D gene (7 bases each). Germline CDR1 reads MNHNS; CDR2 reads SASEGT. V was shortened by 6 bases and J by 7 bases, with 13 bases between the two germline ends. The CDR3 length is 13 residues. The CDR3 DNA follows: TGTGCCAGCAGAAGACAGGGAGGGAATGAGCAGTTCTTC. Amino acids: CASRRQGGNEQFF.

The V call is TRBV9, the J call TRBJ2-2; D remains ambiguous. V gave up 0 bases and J gave up 6 bases, with 6 bases separating them. Germline CDR1 is SGDLS and CDR2 is YYNGEE. This CDR3 spans 13 amino acids. The CDR3, as DNA: TGTGCCAGCAGCGTAGTTGGGTCCGGGGAGCTGTTTTTT. Translated: CASSVVGSGELFF.